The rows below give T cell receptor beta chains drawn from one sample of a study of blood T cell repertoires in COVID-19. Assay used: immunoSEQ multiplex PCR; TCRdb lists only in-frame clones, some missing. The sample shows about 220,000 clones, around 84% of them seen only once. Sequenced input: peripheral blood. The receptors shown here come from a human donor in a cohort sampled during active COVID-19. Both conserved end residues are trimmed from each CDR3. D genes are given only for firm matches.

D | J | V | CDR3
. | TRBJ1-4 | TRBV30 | AWASGGRSNEKLF
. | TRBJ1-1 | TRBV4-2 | ASSQGHGENTEAF
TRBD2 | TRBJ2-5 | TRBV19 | ASSIAAGGGETQY
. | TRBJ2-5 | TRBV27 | ASSLFSGLGQETQY
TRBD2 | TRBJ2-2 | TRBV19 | ASSIFVWTSGRGTGELF
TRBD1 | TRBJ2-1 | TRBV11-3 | ASSSGTGGSYNEQF
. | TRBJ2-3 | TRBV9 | ASSVSPHPGSSRSTDTQY
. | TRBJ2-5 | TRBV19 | ASSIGGKETQY
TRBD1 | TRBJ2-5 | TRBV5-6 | ASSLRTGETQY
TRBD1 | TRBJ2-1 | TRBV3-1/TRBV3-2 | ASSQLRDRGVIF
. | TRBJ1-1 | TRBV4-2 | ASSPDGPGGAATEAF
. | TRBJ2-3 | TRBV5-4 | ASSLGGGLSTDTQY
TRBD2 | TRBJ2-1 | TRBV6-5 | ASIGAGAYNEQF
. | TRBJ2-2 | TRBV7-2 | ASAQSSGGTGELF
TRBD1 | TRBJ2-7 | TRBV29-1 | SVKPGQGDSYEQY
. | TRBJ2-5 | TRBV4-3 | ASSQVAAETQY
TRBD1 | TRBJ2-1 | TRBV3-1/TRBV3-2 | ASSQEGTGIYNEQF
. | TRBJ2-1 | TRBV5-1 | ASSLDPGSSYNEQF
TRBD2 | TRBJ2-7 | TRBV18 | ASSLRGDSYEQY
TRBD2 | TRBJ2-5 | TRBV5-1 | ASSFAGGEQTQY
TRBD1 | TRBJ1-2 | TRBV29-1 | SVGRQGARGYT
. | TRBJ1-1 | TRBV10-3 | AITNRDKGTEAF
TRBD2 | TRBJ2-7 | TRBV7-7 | ASSKAGVLEQY
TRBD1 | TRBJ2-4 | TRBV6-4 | ASSAGQGKNIQY
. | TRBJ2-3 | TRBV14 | ASSRVASPTQY
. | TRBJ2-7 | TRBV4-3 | ASSLSPLSPYEQY
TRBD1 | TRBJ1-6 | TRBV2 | ASSGQGRGSPLH
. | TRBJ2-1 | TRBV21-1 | ASSRVGGLHNEQF
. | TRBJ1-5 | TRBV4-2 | ASSQGAGEKPQH
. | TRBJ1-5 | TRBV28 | ASSLESTAPQH
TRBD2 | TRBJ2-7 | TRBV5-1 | ASSLSGGASYEQY
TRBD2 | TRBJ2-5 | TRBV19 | ASSPIAGGPETQY
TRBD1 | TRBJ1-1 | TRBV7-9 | ASSRDSFSEAF
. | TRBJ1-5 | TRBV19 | ASSIDRGSQH
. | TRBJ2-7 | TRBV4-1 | ASSQDQAARQY
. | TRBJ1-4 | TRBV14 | ASSQVQVGEKLF
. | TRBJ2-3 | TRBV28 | ASSSMRVSTDTQY
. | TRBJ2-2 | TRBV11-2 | ASSSRLAGELF
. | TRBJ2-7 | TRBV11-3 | ASSKDRWSEQY
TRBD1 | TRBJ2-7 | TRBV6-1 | ASSEYRGYEQY
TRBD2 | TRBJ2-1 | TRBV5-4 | ATGLAGNNEQF
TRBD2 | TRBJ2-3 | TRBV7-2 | ASSLGTSGGAIDTQY
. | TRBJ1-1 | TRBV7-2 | ASSLSRDTEAF
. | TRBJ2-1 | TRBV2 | ASSEARDNEQF
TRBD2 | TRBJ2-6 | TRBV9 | ASSVGPRGSGANVLT
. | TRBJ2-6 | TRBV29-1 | SAGGGQENVLT
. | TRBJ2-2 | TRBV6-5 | ATSWGGPDTGELF
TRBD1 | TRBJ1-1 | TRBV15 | ATSKTGGGTEAF
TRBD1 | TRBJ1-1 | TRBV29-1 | SGRDRVANTEAF
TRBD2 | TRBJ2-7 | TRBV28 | ASSYKRGATYEQY
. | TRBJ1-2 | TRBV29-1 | SVFVGSYGYT
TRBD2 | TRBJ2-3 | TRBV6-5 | ASMDLAGGSDTQY
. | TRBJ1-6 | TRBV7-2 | ASSPRTAEVFASPLH
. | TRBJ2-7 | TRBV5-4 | ASSFSGSYEQY
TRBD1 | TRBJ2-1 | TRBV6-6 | ASNSRRTGDNEQF